This TCR beta chain was retrieved from a study of breast tumors, draining lymph nodes, adjacent tissues. Study-wide points: Tumors had less TCR diversity than lymph nodes, more than nontumor tissue. Data only fit, rather than demonstrated, lymph node origin of most tumor T cells.

In this sample, this clonotype turned up many times. Antigen unknown. The germline V gene has CDR1 LGHDT and CDR2 YNNKEL (reference sequence). V lost 5 bases, J lost 3 bases, and 5 bases lay in between. The CDR3 length is 11 residues. TCRdb independently ran MiXCR on the multiplex PCR reads; one entry per CDR3 protein. The repertoire includes about 230,000 distinct CDR3 sequences, about 30% of them detected once, and more than 1.3% sits in the top ten. Breast cancer patients provided tissue from their axillary draining lymph nodes. The source material was axillary lymph node tissue. The gene calls are TRBV3-1 and TRBJ2-7; no firm D call. The source of this sequence is a female donor with breast cancer. Some clones in this sample may be carry-over from other donors' samples. DNA for the CDR3: TGTGCCAGCAGCTCTAACTACGAGCAGTACTTC. The encoded protein is CASSSNYEQYF.